This T cell receptor (beta chain) was sequenced in a study of T-cell reconstitution after alpha-beta-depleted transplantation in children. Study conclusions and caveats: Newly made T cells mostly supplied T-cell counts and diversity one year after transplant. Several hundred expanded graft clones reportedly were the source of alpha-beta T cells about two months after transplant. For some patients, TCRbeta diversity was high at day 60 because of recipient T cells and thymic progenitors that survived.

At least ten counts were recorded for this clonotype. Its antigen is not identified. The V and J ends lost 1 base and 1 base respectively, with 1 base between them. The CDR3 has 12 amino acids. CDR1 is LGHDT, CDR2 YNNKEL, per germline (reference sequence). The library targeted TCRbeta and was prepared with unique molecular identifiers. TCRdb redid the calling of the PCR reads with MiXCR, one entry per CDR3 protein. The sample holds around 450,000 distinct CDR3 sequences, about 16% seen once. The chain is built from TRBV3-1 and TRBJ1-1; D not certain. This TCR derives from a boy in the first two years of life who had a stem cell transplant for Wiskott-Aldrich syndrome, so the T cells may come from the graft donor. The sample here was PBMCs, mostly from graft donor cells, taken 360 days after TCRalphabeta/CD19-depleted stem cell transplant. The CDR3 region is CASSQGNTEAFF. In nucleotides, the CDR3 is TGTGCCAGCAGCCAAGGGAACACTGAAGCTTTCTTT.